The rows below give T cell receptor beta chains drawn from one sample of a study of radiotherapy plus CTLA-4 blockade in lung cancer. Assay: immunoSEQ multiplex PCR; the TCRdb copy retains only in-frame clones and omits some. The profile shows 71,000 or so clones, around 87% of them singletons. The source material was peripheral blood, sampled from a patient treated with radiotherapy plus ipilimumab. These receptors originate from a human donor with non-small cell lung cancer who had stable disease on radiotherapy plus ipilimumab. Both conserved end residues are part of each CDR3. Fields, in order: clone size, J gene, D gene, V gene, CDR3 protein, CDR3 DNA. A D gene is named only where the DNA matches it firmly. Where a row states a size, it is once, few, many or the class of an expanded clone; other rows omit it.

abundance: -
j_gene: TRBJ2-1
d_gene: TRBD2
v_gene: TRBV6-1
CDR3aa: CASSPSGGEDEQFF
CDR3nt: TGTGCCAGCAGTCCTAGCGGGGGGGAAGATGAGCAGTTCTTC

abundance: -
j_gene: TRBJ2-1
d_gene: TRBD1
v_gene: TRBV18
CDR3aa: CASSPRTGPYNEQFF
CDR3nt: TGTGCCAGCTCACCTAGGACAGGGCCCTACAATGAGCAGTTCTTC

abundance: once
j_gene: TRBJ1-5
d_gene: -
v_gene: TRBV7-9
CDR3aa: CASSLGGGQPQHF
CDR3nt: TGTGCCAGCAGCTTAGGGGGGGGTCAGCCCCAGCATTTT

abundance: -
j_gene: TRBJ1-2
d_gene: -
v_gene: TRBV28
CDR3aa: CASSQPDRNYGYTF
CDR3nt: TGTGCCAGCAGCCAGCCCGACAGGAACTATGGCTACACCTTC

abundance: -
j_gene: TRBJ1-1
d_gene: -
v_gene: TRBV11-2
CDR3aa: CASSLTVGTEAFF
CDR3nt: TGTGCCAGCAGCTTGACAGTGGGCACTGAAGCTTTCTTT

abundance: few
j_gene: TRBJ1-6
d_gene: -
v_gene: TRBV7-9
CDR3aa: CASSLAGVWNSPLHF
CDR3nt: TGTGCCAGCAGCTTAGCCGGGGTGTGGAATTCACCCCTCCACTTT

abundance: -
j_gene: TRBJ2-6
d_gene: -
v_gene: TRBV28
CDR3aa: CASSLTGRHSGANVLTF
CDR3nt: TGTGCCAGCAGCCTGACAGGTCGGCACTCTGGGGCCAACGTCCTGACTTTC

abundance: -
j_gene: TRBJ2-1
d_gene: TRBD2
v_gene: TRBV6-6
CDR3aa: CASAASTSGSREEQFF
CDR3nt: TGTGCCAGCGCTGCCTCGACTAGCGGGAGCCGGGAAGAGCAGTTCTTC

abundance: once
j_gene: TRBJ2-1
d_gene: -
v_gene: TRBV5-1
CDR3aa: CASGDRANEQFF
CDR3nt: TGCGCCAGCGGAGACAGAGCCAATGAGCAGTTCTTC

abundance: -
j_gene: TRBJ2-7
d_gene: -
v_gene: TRBV28
CDR3aa: CASSSESVFRDGGSYEQYF
CDR3nt: TGTGCCAGCAGTTCAGAATCTGTCTTCCGGGACGGAGGCTCCTACGAGCAGTACTTC

abundance: -
j_gene: TRBJ2-3
d_gene: -
v_gene: TRBV29-1
CDR3aa: CSVAPPDTDTQYF
CDR3nt: TGCAGCGTTGCCCCCCCCGATACAGATACGCAGTATTTT

abundance: -
j_gene: TRBJ2-1
d_gene: -
v_gene: TRBV2
CDR3aa: CASLRTDSYNEQFF
CDR3nt: TGTGCCAGCTTACGGACGGACTCCTACAATGAGCAGTTCTTC

abundance: -
j_gene: TRBJ2-2
d_gene: -
v_gene: TRBV5-1
CDR3aa: CASSLGQGYTGELFF
CDR3nt: TGCGCCAGCAGCTTGGGGCAGGGGTACACCGGGGAGCTGTTTTTT

abundance: -
j_gene: TRBJ2-3
d_gene: TRBD2
v_gene: TRBV5-1
CDR3aa: CASYSGSADTQYF
CDR3nt: TGCGCCAGCTATAGCGGGAGCGCAGATACGCAGTATTTT

abundance: once
j_gene: TRBJ2-5
d_gene: -
v_gene: TRBV9
CDR3aa: CASSVNQETQYF
CDR3nt: TGTGCCAGCAGCGTAAATCAAGAGACCCAGTACTTC

abundance: few
j_gene: TRBJ2-1
d_gene: -
v_gene: TRBV5-1
CDR3aa: CASSLNSQVNEQFF
CDR3nt: TGCGCCAGCAGCTTGAACTCCCAGGTAAATGAGCAGTTCTTC

abundance: -
j_gene: TRBJ1-1
d_gene: -
v_gene: TRBV5-4
CDR3aa: CASSTGQLNTEAFF
CDR3nt: TGTGCCAGCAGCACCGGACAGCTGAACACTGAAGCTTTCTTT